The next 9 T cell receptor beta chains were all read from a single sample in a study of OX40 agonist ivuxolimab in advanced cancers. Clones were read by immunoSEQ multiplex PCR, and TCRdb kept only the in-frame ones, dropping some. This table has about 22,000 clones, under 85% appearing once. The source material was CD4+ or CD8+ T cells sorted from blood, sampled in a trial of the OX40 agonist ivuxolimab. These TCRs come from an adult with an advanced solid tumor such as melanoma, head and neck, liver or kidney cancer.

CDR3 sequence: CASSVTGDLPFNQPQHF. The CDR3 DNA reads TGTGCCAGCAGCGTCACAGGGGACTTACCCTTTAATCAGCCCCAGCATTTT. The rearrangement uses TRBV9 and TRBJ1-5; 7 nucleotides line up with TRBD1. Trimming at V came to 2 bases and at J to 4 bases, leaving 12 bases not matched to a gene. The length of the CDR3 is 17 residues. Germline lookup yields CDR1 SGDLS and CDR2 YYNGEE. Full variable domain (outside the CDR3, taken from reference TRBV9 and TRBJ1-5): DSGVTQTPKHLITATGQRVTLRCSPRSGDLSVYWYQQSLDQGLQFLIQYYNGEERAKGNILERFSAQQFPDLHSELNLSSLELGDSALYFCASSVTGDLPFNQPQHFGDGTRLSIL.

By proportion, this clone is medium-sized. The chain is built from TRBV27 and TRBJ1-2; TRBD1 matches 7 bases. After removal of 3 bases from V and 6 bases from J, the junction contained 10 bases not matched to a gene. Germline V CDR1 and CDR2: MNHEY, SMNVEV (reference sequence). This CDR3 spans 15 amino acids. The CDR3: CASSLTGSGWDGYTF. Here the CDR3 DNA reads TGTGCCAGCAGTTTGACAGGGTCCGGGTGGGATGGCTACACCTTC.

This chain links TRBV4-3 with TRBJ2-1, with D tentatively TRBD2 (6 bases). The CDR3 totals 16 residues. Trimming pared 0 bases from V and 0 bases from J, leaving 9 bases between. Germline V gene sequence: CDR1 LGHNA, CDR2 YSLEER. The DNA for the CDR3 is TGCGCCAGCAGCCAAGAGGCGGGGAGCTCCTACAATGAGCAGTTCTTC. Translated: CASSQEAGSSYNEQFF.

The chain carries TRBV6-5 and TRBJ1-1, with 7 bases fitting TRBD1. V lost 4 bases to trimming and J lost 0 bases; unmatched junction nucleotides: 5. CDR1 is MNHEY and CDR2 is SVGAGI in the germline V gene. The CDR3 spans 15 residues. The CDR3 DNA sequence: TGTGCCAGCAGTTGGGGGGGACAGTTGAACACTGAAGCTTTCTTT. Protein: CASSWGGQLNTEAFF.

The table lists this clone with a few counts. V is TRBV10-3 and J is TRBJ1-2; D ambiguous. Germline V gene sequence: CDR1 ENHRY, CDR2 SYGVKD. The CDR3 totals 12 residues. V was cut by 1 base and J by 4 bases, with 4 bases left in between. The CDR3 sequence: CAISEWVYGYTF. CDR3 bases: TGTGCCATCAGTGAGTGGGTCTATGGCTACACCTTC.

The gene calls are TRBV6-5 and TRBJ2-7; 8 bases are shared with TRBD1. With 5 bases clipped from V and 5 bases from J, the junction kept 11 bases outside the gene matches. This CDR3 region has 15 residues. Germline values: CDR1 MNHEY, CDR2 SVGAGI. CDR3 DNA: TGTGCCAGCAGTACATCCGGGACAGGAGTTAACGAGCAGTACTTC. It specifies CASSTSGTGVNEQYF.

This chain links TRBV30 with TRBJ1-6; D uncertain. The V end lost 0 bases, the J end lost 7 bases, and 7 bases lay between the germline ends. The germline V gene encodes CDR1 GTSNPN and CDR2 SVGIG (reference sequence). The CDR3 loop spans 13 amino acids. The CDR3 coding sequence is TGTGCCTGGAGTGTAACAGCAAATTCACCCCTCCACTTT. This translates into CAWSVTANSPLHF.

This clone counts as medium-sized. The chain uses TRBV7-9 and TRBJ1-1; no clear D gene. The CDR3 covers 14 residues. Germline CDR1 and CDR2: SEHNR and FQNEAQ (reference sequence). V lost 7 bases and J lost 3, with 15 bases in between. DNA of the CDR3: TGTGCCAGCATTGGTCCCGGGATTCACACTGAAGCTTTCTTT. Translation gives CASIGPGIHTEAFF.

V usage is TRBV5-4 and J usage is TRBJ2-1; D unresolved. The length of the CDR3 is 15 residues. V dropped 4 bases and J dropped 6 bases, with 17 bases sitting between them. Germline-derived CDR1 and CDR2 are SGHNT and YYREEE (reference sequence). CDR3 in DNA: TGTGCCAGCAGCACCGCAGAGGAAATAGGCAATGAGCAGTTCTTC. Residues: CASSTAEEIGNEQFF.